The clone carrying this T cell receptor (beta chain) was seen repeatedly, ten times or more. Antigen specificity is unknown. Sequencing libraries for TCR beta were prepared with iRepertoire HTBI primers and Arm-PCR of CDR3 regions. TCRdb re-called the multiplex PCR reads through MiXCR, storing one row per CDR3 protein. The sample includes over 650,000 distinct CDR3 sequences, around 30% of them seen just once. The data stem from a study of regulatory T cells in long-lasting Graves disease. Study-wide context: The criterion for persistent Graves' disease was over 5 years of antithyroid drugs with positive TSH receptor antibodies.

General study results and limits: Peripheral blood alone, not thyroid tissue, underwent study. Accuracy might have suffered from few samples.

Time point described: persistent/refractory GD, antithyroid drugs over 5 years with positive TRAb. The TCR library was made from RNA extracted from PBMCs. The specimen comprised peripheral blood mononuclear cells (PBMCs), sampled when the disease was refractory, from a patient treated with antithyroid drugs. The clonotype comes from a female donor with Graves disease.

DNA of the CDR3: TGTGCCAGCAGTTTAAGGTTGGCAGATAGCAATCAGCCCCAGCATTTT. Residues: CASSLRLADSNQPQHF. The rearrangement uses TRBV12-3 or TRBV12-4 and TRBJ1-5; no firm D call. Between the trimmed V and J ends, which lost 2 bases and 0 bases, there was a span of 11 bases. This CDR3 has 16 amino acids.